This T cell receptor (beta chain) originates from a study of blood T cell repertoires in COVID-19. Looking at the study overall: Spain, Italy and the United States supplied samples that represented acute and convalescent COVID-19. T cells, B-cell-depleted T cells, or PBMCs supplied cDNA or gDNA.

As originally analysed: Estimation of nucleated cell counts relied on the amplification of reference gene primers. Assay used: immunoSEQ multiplex PCR; TCRdb lists only in-frame clones, some missing. V and J calls and clone size are those listed in that table; D and trimming were worked out from the DNA. The data show about 160,000 clones, approximately 84% seen once. This TCR was recovered from a man aged 40-55 years with acute or convalescent COVID-19. The sample taken for sequencing was peripheral blood.

The CDR3 loop reads CASSISGSPGYTF. In nucleotides, the CDR3 is TGTGCCAGTAGTATTTCCGGGAGCCCCGGCTACACCTTC. The J gene is TRBJ1-2, the V gene TRBV19; D gene ambiguous. Trimming stripped 3 bases from V and 8 bases from J, with 13 bases between. Germline V gene data show CDR1 as LNHDA and CDR2 as SQIVND (reference sequence). The CDR3 contains 13 residues.